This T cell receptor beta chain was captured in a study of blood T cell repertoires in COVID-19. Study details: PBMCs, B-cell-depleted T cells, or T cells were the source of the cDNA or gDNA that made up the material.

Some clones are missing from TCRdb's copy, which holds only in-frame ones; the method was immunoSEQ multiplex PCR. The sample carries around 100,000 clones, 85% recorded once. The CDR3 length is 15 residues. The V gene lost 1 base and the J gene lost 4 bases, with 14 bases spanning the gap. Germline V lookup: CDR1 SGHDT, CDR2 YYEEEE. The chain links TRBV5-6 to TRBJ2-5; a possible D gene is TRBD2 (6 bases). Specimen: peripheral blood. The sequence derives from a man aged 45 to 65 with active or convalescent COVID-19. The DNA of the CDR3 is TGTGCCAGCAGCTTGCGGGAGACTACAATAGAGACCCAGTACTTC. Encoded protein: CASSLRETTIETQYF.